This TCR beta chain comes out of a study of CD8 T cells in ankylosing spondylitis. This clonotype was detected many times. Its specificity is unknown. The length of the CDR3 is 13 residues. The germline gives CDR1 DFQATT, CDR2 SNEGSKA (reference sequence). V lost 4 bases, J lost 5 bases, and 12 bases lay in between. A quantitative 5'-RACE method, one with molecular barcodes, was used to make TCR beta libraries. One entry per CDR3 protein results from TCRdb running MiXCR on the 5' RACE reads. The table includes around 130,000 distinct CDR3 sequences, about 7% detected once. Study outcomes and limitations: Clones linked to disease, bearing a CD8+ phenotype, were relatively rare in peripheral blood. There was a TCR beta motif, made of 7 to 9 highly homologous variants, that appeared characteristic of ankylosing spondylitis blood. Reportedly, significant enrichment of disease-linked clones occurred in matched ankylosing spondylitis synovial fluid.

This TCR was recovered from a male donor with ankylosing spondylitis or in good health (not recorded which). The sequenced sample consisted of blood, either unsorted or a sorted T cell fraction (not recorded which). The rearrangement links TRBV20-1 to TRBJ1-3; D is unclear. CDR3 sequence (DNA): TGCAGTGCTAAAGGACCCGACCGAAACACCATATATTTT. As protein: CSAKGPDRNTIYF.